This T cell receptor (beta chain) was captured by sequencing in a study of blood T cell repertoires in COVID-19. Turning to the study itself: Samples of COVID-19 (acute and convalescent) were obtained from the United States, Italy and Spain. From T cells, B-cell-depleted T cells, or PBMCs came the material, which was cDNA or gDNA.

Source study methods: The assay estimated nucleated cells by amplifying reference gene primers. Assay: immunoSEQ multiplex PCR; the TCRdb copy retains only in-frame clones and omits some. From that table come the V and J calls and clone size; the DNA was used to work out D and trimming. The table records tens of thousands of clones, 65% to 90% of them present only once. This clone showed up just a few times. The V gene end was trimmed by 0 bases and the J gene end by 2 bases; junction bases not matched to a gene: 4. The CDR3 covers 15 residues. The germline V gene encodes CDR1 SGHDN and CDR2 FVKESK. This TCR was sampled from an older man with active COVID-19. Material for sequencing was peripheral blood. The V gene is TRBV14, the J gene TRBJ2-7; TRBD1 matches 7 bases. The CDR3 here is CASSQERRGPYEQYF. The CDR3 DNA is TGTGCCAGCAGCCAAGAACGAAGGGGGCCCTACGAGCAGTACTTC.